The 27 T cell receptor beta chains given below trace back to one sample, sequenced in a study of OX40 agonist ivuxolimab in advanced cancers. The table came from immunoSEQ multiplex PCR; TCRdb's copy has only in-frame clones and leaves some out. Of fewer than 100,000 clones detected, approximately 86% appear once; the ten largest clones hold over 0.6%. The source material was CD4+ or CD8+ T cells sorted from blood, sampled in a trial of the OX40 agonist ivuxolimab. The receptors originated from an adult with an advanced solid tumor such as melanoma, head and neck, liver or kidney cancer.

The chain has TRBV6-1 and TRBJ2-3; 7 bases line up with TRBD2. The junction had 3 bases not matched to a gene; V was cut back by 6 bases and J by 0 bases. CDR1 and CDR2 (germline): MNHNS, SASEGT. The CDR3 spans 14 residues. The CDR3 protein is CASSGGFSTDTQYF. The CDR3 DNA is TGTGCCAGCAGCGGGGGGTTTAGCACAGATACGCAGTATTTT.

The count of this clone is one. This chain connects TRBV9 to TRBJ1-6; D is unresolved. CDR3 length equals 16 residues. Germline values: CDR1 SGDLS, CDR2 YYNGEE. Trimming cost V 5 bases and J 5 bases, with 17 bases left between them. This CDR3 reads CASRWPPWRNNSPLHF. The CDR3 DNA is TGTGCCAGCAGATGGCCCCCTTGGAGGAATAATTCACCCCTCCACTTT. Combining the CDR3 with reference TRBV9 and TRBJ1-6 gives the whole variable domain DSGVTQTPKHLITATGQRVTLRCSPRSGDLSVYWYQQSLDQGLQFLIQYYNGEERAKGNILERFSAQQFPDLHSELNLSSLELGDSALYFCASRWPPWRNNSPLHFGNGTRLTVT.

The CDR3 spells CASSEARGVGEKLFF. CDR3 DNA sequence: TGTGCCAGCAGTGAAGCCAGAGGGGTCGGTGAAAAACTGTTTTTT. The chain joins TRBV2 to TRBJ1-4, with a weak D call TRBD1 (5 bases). Germline CDR1 is SNHLY and CDR2 is FYNNEI. The CDR3 contains 15 residues. V shed 0 bases and J shed 7 bases, with 12 bases lying between them.

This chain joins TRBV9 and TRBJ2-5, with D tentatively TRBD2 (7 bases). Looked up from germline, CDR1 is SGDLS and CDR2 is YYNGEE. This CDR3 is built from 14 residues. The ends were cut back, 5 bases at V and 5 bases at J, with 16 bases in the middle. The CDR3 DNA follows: TGTGCCAGCAGTCCCCCGGGGGGCGGGGAGACCCAGTACTTC. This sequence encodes CASSPPGGGETQYF.

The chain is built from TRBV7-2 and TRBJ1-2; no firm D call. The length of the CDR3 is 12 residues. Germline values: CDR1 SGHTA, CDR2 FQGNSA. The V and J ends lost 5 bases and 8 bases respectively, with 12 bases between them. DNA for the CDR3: TGTGCCAGCAGCACCCCCCCCCAGGGCTACACCTTC. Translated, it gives CASSTPPQGYTF.

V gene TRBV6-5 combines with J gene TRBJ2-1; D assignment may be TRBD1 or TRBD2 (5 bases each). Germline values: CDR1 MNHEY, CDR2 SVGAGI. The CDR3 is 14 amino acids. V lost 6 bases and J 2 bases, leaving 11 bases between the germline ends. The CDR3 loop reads CASRNQGPYNEQFF. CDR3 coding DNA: TGTGCCAGCAGAAACCAGGGACCCTACAATGAGCAGTTCTTC.

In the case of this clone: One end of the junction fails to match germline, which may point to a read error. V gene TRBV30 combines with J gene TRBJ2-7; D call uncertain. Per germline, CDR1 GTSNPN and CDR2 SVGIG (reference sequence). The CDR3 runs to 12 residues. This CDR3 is CAWSVRPYEQYF. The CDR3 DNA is TGTGCCTGGAGTGTACGGCCCTATGAGCAGTACTTC.

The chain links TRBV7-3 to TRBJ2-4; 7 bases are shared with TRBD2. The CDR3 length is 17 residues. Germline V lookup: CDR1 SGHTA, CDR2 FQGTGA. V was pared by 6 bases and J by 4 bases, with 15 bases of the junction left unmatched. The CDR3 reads CASSPAAASGGKNIQYF. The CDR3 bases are TGTGCCAGCAGTCCCGCGGCAGCTAGCGGAGGGAAAAACATTCAGTACTTC.

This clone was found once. CDR3: CASSLGTSQTEYF. CDR3 DNA: TGTGCCAGCAGCTTGGGGACATCCCAGACAGAGTATTTT. The genes are TRBV5-4 and TRBJ2-3; a possible D gene is TRBD1 (5 bases). The germline V and J ends were trimmed by 0 bases and 13 bases, with 15 bases remaining between them. The CDR3 extends over 13 amino acids. Germline V lookup: CDR1 SGHNT, CDR2 YYREEE (reference sequence).

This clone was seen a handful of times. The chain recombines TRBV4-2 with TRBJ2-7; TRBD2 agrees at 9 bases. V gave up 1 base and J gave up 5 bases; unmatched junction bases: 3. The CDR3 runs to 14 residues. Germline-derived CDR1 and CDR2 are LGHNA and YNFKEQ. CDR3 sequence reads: CASSQGSGSNEQYF. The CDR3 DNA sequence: TGTGCCAGCAGCCAAGGTAGCGGGAGTAACGAGCAGTACTTC.

This CDR3 is CASTRSTQGAGQPQHF. CDR3 bases: TGTGCCAGTACACGTTCCACACAGGGGGCAGGGCAGCCCCAGCATTTT. The J gene is TRBJ1-5, the V gene TRBV19; TRBD1 aligns across 9 bases. This CDR3 is 16 amino acids long. The germline V gene encodes CDR1 LNHDA and CDR2 SQIVND (reference sequence). Losses at the gene ends were 7 bases for V and 7 bases for J; bases not matched to a gene: 14.

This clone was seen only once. Here the CDR3 reads CSVTLRAGPDTQYF. The DNA for the CDR3 is TGCAGCGTTACCCTACGGGCAGGGCCAGATACGCAGTATTTT. The V gene is TRBV29-1, the J gene TRBJ2-3, with D possibly being TRBD1 (5 bases). This CDR3 is 14 amino acids long. Trimming took 5 bases from V and 4 from J, leaving 16 bases between them. The V gene's germline CDR1 is SQVTM and CDR2 ANQGSEA.

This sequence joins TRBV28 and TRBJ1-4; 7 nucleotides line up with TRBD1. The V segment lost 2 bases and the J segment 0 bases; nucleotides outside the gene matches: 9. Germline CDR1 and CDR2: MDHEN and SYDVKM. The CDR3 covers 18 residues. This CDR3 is CASSLERGLGSTNEKLFF. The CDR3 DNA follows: TGTGCCAGCAGTTTAGAGAGGGGGCTCGGGTCAACTAATGAAAAACTGTTTTTT.

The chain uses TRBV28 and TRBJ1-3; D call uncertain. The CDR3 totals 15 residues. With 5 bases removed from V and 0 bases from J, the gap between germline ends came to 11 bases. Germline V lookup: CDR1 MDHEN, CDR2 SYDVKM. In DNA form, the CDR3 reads TGTGCCAGCAGTCTCCTCTGGGGCTCTGGAAACACCATATATTTT. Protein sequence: CASSLLWGSGNTIYF.

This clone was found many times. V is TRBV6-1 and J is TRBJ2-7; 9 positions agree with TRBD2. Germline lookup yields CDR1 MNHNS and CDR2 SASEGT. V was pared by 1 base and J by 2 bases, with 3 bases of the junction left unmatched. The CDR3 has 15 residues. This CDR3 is CASSEGSGGPYEQYF. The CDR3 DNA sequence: TGTGCCAGCAGTGAAGGGAGCGGGGGGCCCTACGAGCAGTACTTC.

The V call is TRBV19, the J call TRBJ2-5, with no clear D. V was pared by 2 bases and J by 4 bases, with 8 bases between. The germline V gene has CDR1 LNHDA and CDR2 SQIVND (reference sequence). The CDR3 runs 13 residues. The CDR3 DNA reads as TGTGCCAGTAGTATAAAAGCAATAGAGACCCAGTACTTC. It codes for CASSIKAIETQYF.

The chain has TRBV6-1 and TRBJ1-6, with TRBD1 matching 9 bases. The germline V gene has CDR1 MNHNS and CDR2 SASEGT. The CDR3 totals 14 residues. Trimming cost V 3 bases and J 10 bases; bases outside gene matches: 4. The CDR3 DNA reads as TGTGCCAGCAGTGACAACAGGGGGCTATCACCCCTCCACTTT. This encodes CASSDNRGLSPLHF.

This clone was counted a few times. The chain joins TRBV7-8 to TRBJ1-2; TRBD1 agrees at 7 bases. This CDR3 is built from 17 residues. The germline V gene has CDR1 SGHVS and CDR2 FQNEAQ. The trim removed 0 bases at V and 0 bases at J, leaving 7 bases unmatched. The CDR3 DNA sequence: TGTGCCAGCAGCTTAGCGGGGAGGGGGCGAACTAACTATGGCTACACCTTC. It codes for CASSLAGRGRTNYGYTF. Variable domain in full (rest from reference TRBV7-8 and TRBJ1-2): GAGVSQSPRYKVAKRGQDVALRCDPISGHVSLFWYQQALGQGPEFLTYFQNEAQLDKSGLPSDRFFAERPEGSVSTLKIQRTQQEDSAVYLCASSLAGRGRTNYGYTFGSGTRLTVV.

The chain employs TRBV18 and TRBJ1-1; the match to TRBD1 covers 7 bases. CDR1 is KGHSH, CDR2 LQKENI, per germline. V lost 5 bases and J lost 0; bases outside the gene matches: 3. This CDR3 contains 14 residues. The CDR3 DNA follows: TGTGCCAGCTCATGGGACAGCATGAACACTGAAGCTTTCTTT. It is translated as CASSWDSMNTEAFF.

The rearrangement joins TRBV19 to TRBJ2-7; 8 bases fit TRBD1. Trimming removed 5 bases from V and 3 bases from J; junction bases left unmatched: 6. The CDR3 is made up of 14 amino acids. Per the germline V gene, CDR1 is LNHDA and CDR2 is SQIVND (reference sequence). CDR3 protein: CASSFGQGIYEQYF. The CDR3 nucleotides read TGTGCCAGTAGTTTCGGACAGGGAATCTACGAGCAGTACTTC.

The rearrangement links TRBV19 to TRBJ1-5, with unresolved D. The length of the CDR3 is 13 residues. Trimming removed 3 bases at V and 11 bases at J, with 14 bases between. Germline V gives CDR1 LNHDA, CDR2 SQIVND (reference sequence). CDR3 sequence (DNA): TGTGCCAGTAGTATTCGGCCACCCGGGGCCCAGCATTTT. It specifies CASSIRPPGAQHF.

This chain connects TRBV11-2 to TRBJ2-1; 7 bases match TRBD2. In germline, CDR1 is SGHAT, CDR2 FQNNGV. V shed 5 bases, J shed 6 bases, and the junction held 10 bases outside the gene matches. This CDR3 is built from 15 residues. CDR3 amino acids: CASSTSGGRVNEQFF. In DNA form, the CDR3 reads TGTGCCAGCAGCACCTCGGGAGGTCGGGTCAATGAGCAGTTCTTC.

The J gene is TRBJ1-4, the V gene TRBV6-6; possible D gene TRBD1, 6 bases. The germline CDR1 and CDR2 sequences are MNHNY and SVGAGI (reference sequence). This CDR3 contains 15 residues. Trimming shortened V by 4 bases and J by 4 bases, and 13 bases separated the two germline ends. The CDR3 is CASSSRTDNNEKLFF. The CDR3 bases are TGTGCCAGCAGTTCTCGGACAGACAATAATGAAAAACTGTTTTTT.

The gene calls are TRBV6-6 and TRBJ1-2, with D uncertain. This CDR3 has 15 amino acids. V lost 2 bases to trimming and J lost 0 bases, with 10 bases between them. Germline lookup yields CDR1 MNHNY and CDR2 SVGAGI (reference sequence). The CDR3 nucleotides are TGTGCCAGCAGTTACGGAGGCATACCTAACTATGGCTACACCTTC. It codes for CASSYGGIPNYGYTF.

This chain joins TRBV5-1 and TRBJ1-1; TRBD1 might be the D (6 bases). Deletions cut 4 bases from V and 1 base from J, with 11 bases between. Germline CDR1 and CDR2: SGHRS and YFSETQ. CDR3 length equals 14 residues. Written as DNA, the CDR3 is TGCGCCAGCAGCCAGGGGAATTGGAACACTGAAGCTTTCTTT. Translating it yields CASSQGNWNTEAFF.

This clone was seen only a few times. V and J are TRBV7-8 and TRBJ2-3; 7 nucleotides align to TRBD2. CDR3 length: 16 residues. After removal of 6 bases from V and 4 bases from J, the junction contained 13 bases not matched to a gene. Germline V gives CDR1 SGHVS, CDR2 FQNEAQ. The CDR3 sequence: CASSPLLALPSDTQYF. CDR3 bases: TGTGCCAGCAGTCCGTTACTAGCGCTCCCTTCAGATACGCAGTATTTT.

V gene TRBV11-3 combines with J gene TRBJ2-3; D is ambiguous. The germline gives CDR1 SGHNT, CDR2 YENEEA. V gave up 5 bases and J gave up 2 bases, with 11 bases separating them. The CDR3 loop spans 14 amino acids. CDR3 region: CASSPTRNTDTQYF. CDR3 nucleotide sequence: TGTGCCAGCAGCCCCACCCGCAACACAGATACGCAGTATTTT.